These T cell receptor beta chains were read from a single sample in a study of blood T cell repertoires in COVID-19. Clones were sequenced by immunoSEQ multiplex PCR, and TCRdb holds only the in-frame ones, with some missing. Of fewer than 300,000 clones detected, 70% to 75% appear once; the ten largest clones hold more than 2.5%. Sequenced: peripheral blood. These receptors came from a woman of 80 years or more with acute or convalescent COVID-19. Both conserved end residues are part of each CDR3. The order of the fields is D gene, CDR3 length, V gene, clone size, J gene, CDR3 DNA, CDR3 protein. D genes are given only for firm matches. Expanded clones are given a class, and other clones once, few, many or no size at all.

.,13,TRBV19,.,TRBJ2-2,TGTGCCAGTAGACAGGGGAACACCGGGGAGCTGTTTTTT,CASRQGNTGELFF
TRBD2,15,TRBV25-1,once,TRBJ2-5,TGTGCCAGCAGTGGGGGACTAGCGGGAGTAGAGACCCAGTACTTC,CASSGGLAGVETQYF
TRBD1,13,TRBV2,.,TRBJ1-2,TGTGCCAGCAGTAGCGGACAGGACCGTGGCTACACCTTC,CASSSGQDRGYTF
.,13,TRBV11-1,.,TRBJ1-6,TGTGCCAGCAGCTTAGCCAGGGAATCACCCCTCCACTTT,CASSLARESPLHF
.,16,TRBV5-1,few,TRBJ2-1,TGCGCCAGCAGCTTGGTGGGGGGAGGACCATACAATGAGCAGTTCTTC,CASSLVGGGPYNEQFF
.,16,TRBV6-5,.,TRBJ1-3,TGTGCCAGCAGTTACGGCAGGCCCGTCTCTGGAAACACCATATATTTT,CASSYGRPVSGNTIYF
.,14,TRBV19,.,TRBJ1-2,TGTGCCAGTAGTATCAGAGAGAGGGTCTATGGCTACACCTTC,CASSIRERVYGYTF
.,15,TRBV19,.,TRBJ2-5,TGTGCCAGTAGTATTGTTCAGGCAGCCCAAGAGACCCAGTACTTC,CASSIVQAAQETQYF
.,18,TRBV4-1,.,TRBJ1-3,TGCGCCAGCAGCCAACAATCGATAGGGGGATCGGGGGGAAACACCATATATTTT,CASSQQSIGGSGGNTIYF
TRBD2,17,TRBV3-1/TRBV3-2,.,TRBJ2-1,TGTGCCAGCAGCCAAGTCCCAGCGGGGGGTGTCGTGAATGAGCAGTTCTTC,CASSQVPAGGVVNEQFF
TRBD1,14,TRBV5-1,.,TRBJ1-4,TGCGCCAGCAGCTTGGGACAGGGATCGGAAAAACTGTTTTTT,CASSLGQGSEKLFF
TRBD2,14,TRBV3-1/TRBV3-2,.,TRBJ2-1,TGTGCCAGCAGCCGGGCGGGGGGCAACAATGAGCAGTTCTTC,CASSRAGGNNEQFF
TRBD1,10,TRBV20-1,.,TRBJ1-2,TGCAGTACAGGGGGCGATGGCTACACCTTC,CSTGGDGYTF
.,15,TRBV27,.,TRBJ1-2,TGTGCCAGCAGTTCGCCCTCTATGGGGAGAGGCGGCTACACCTTC,CASSSPSMGRGGYTF
TRBD1,14,TRBV2,.,TRBJ1-1,TGTGCCAGCGGAAGACAGGGGATGAACACTGAAGCTTTCTTT,CASGRQGMNTEAFF
.,13,TRBV27,many,TRBJ2-3,TGTGCCAGCAGTTTAGTCAGGGGGGAAACGCAGTATTTT,CASSLVRGETQYF
.,12,TRBV12-3/TRBV12-4,many,TRBJ1-5,TGTGCCAGCAGTTTAAGGCGGCAGCCCCAGCATTTT,CASSLRRQPQHF
TRBD2,16,TRBV5-5,.,TRBJ2-5,TGTGCCAGCAGCTTGGTGGGCGGGAGAACGCAAGAGACCCAGTACTTC,CASSLVGGRTQETQYF
.,11,TRBV28,.,TRBJ2-7,TGTGCCAGCAGTTTACACTACGAGCAGTACTTC,CASSLHYEQYF
.,14,TRBV6-6,.,TRBJ1-1,TGTGCCAGCAGGGTGGACAACTTGAACACTGAAGCTTTCTTT,CASRVDNLNTEAFF
.,16,TRBV7-6,few,TRBJ1-5,TGTGCCAGCAGCTTAGATGAGGGCTGGGGCAATCAGCCCCAGCATTTT,CASSLDEGWGNQPQHF
.,15,TRBV18,.,TRBJ2-7,TGTGCCAGCTCACGCGGGCCGGCCGGCTCCTACGAGCAGTACTTC,CASSRGPAGSYEQYF
.,13,TRBV19,.,TRBJ1-3,TGTGCCAGTTTCCGAGGCTCTGGAAACACCATATATTTT,CASFRGSGNTIYF
TRBD2,15,TRBV10-3,few,TRBJ2-5,TGTGCCATCAGTGAACCGGGACTAGCGGAAGAGACCCAGTACTTC,CAISEPGLAEETQYF